These 19 T cell receptor beta chains were all obtained from the same sample, sequenced in a study of blood T cell repertoires in COVID-19. The assay was immunoSEQ multiplex PCR, and TCRdb's table has in-frame clones only and misses some. The sample includes 140,000 to 150,000 clones, around 80% seen only once; the top ten take 1.9%. The sequencing sample was made of peripheral blood. The receptors were sampled from a woman aged 55-75 years with acute or convalescent COVID-19.

The gene calls are TRBV6-1 and TRBJ2-1, with D uncertain. There are 15 residues in the CDR3. Germline CDR1 is MNHNS and CDR2 is SASEGT. V lost 2 bases to trimming and J lost 4 bases, with 12 bases between them. CDR3 DNA: TGTGCCAGCAGTGAATACGAGCTGAGATACAATGAGCAGTTCTTC. Encoded protein: CASSEYELRYNEQFF.

The chain has TRBV5-1 and TRBJ2-7; weak D call: TRBD1 (6 bases). V gave up 0 bases and J gave up 0 bases, with 7 bases separating them. This CDR3 has 14 residues. Germline CDR1 is SGHRS and CDR2 is YFSETQ. The DNA of the CDR3 is TGCGCCAGCAGCTTGGGGACAGACTCCTACGAGCAGTACTTC. Its protein is CASSLGTDSYEQYF.

This chain joins TRBV27 and TRBJ1-4, with 7 bases fitting TRBD1. Trimming took 6 bases from V and 15 from J; bases not matched to a gene: 13. This CDR3 has 13 amino acids. Per germline, CDR1 MNHEY and CDR2 SMNVEV (reference sequence). This CDR3 reads CASSYAGTEKMFF. The DNA for the CDR3 is TGTGCCAGCAGCTATGCGGGGACAGAGAAGATGTTTTTT.

The chain is built from TRBV12-3 or TRBV12-4 and TRBJ2-1; possibly TRBD1 for D (5 bases). The CDR3 sequence is 13 residues long. V was pared by 6 bases and J by 6 bases, with 12 bases between. The CDR3 DNA sequence: TGTGCCAGCAGGGGGCTAGGTCCCAATGAGCAGTTCTTC. Translated: CASRGLGPNEQFF.

This chain links TRBV28 with TRBJ1-1, with TRBD1 matching over 7 bases. The CDR3 extends over 16 amino acids. Unmatched junction bases numbered 10, after V lost 3 bases and J lost 3 bases. Germline V gives CDR1 MDHEN, CDR2 SYDVKM. CDR3: CASSLTGFRRYTEAFF. CDR3 DNA sequence: TGTGCCAGCAGTTTGACAGGGTTCAGGAGGTACACTGAAGCTTTCTTT.

V usage is TRBV15 and J usage is TRBJ2-5, with 11 bases lining up with TRBD2. The CDR3 loop spans 15 amino acids. Germline values: CDR1 LNHNV, CDR2 YYDKDF (reference sequence). The V segment lost 0 bases and the J segment 3 bases; nucleotides outside the gene matches: 0. CDR3 sequence reads: CATSRELAGEETQYF. CDR3 nucleotide sequence: TGTGCCACCAGCAGAGAACTAGCGGGAGAAGAGACCCAGTACTTC.

The chain is built from TRBV15 and TRBJ2-3, with 11 bases that match TRBD1. The length of the CDR3 is 16 residues. The V and J ends lost 1 base and 4 bases, in that order; junction bases with no gene match: 4. The germline V gene encodes CDR1 LNHNV and CDR2 YYDKDF (reference sequence). The CDR3 spells CATSRVRDRGSDTQYF. The CDR3 nucleotides read TGTGCCACCAGCAGAGTCCGGGACAGGGGGTCAGATACGCAGTATTTT. Together with reference TRBV15 and TRBJ2-3, the CDR3 gives the full variable domain: DAMVIQNPRYQVTQFGKPVTLSCSQTLNHNVMYWYQQKSSQAPKLLFHYYDKDFNNEADTPDNFQSRRPNTSFCFLDIRSPGLGDTAMYLCATSRVRDRGSDTQYFGPGTRLTVL.

The chain carries TRBV30 and TRBJ1-5, with 7 bases that match TRBD1. V lost 2 bases, J lost 2 bases, and 6 bases stayed unmatched. Germline CDR1 and CDR2: GTSNPN and SVGIG (reference sequence). The CDR3 sequence is 15 residues long. CDR3 region: CAWSSSGGRNQPQHF. The CDR3 DNA reads TGTGCCTGGAGTTCCTCAGGGGGGCGCAATCAGCCCCAGCATTTT.

This chain uses TRBV19 with TRBJ2-1; 11 bases match TRBD2. Germline CDR1 reads LNHDA; CDR2 reads SQIVND (reference sequence). This CDR3 region has 16 residues. The V segment lost 10 bases and the J segment 5 bases; nucleotides outside the gene matches: 13. CDR3 in DNA: TGTGCCACCGGGACAGGGCGACTAGCGGGAAACAATGAGCAGTTCTTC. This sequence encodes CATGTGRLAGNNEQFF.

J is TRBJ2-7 and V is TRBV27; no definite D call. CDR1 MNHEY and CDR2 SMNVEV come from the germline V gene (reference sequence). The CDR3 is made up of 12 amino acids. V dropped 4 bases and J dropped 6 bases, with 10 bases sitting between them. CDR3 sequence: CASSSPTLEQYF. The CDR3 bases are TGTGCCAGCAGTTCCCCGACTCTCGAGCAGTACTTC.

This clone was seen just once. This chain connects TRBV7-8 to TRBJ2-7, with D possibly TRBD2 on 5 matching bases. Per germline, CDR1 SGHVS and CDR2 FQNEAQ. V dropped 5 bases and J dropped 2 bases, with 16 bases sitting between them. The CDR3 runs to 15 residues. The CDR3 DNA follows: TGTGCCAGCAGCCGCGAGCGGTTTCCTCCCTACGAGCAGTACTTC. This translates into CASSRERFPPYEQYF.

The J gene is TRBJ2-7, the V gene TRBV4-2; 10 bases are shared with TRBD1. The CDR3 runs to 20 residues. The germline gives CDR1 LGHNA, CDR2 YNFKEQ. J was trimmed by 3 bases and V by 0 bases; bases with no gene match: 17. In nucleotides, the CDR3 is TGTGCCAGCAGCCAAGAAGGAGGGTCGGGGCCGGGACAGGGGTTCTACGAGCAGTACTTC. Amino acids: CASSQEGGSGPGQGFYEQYF.

The chain joins TRBV29-1 to TRBJ1-2; TRBD1 matches 10 bases. From germline, CDR1 is SQVTM and CDR2 ANQGSEA. V gave up 6 bases and J gave up 7 bases; unmatched junction bases: 5. This CDR3 region has 12 residues. The CDR3 DNA sequence: TGCAGCGTACCCGACAGGGGGCTTGGCTACACCTTC. This gives the protein CSVPDRGLGYTF.

V gene TRBV7-9 combines with J gene TRBJ2-7, with 14 bases lining up with TRBD2. The CDR3 contains 16 residues. CDR1 SEHNR and CDR2 FQNEAQ come from the germline V gene (reference sequence). Trimming took 0 bases from V and 7 from J; bases not matched to a gene: 5. The CDR3 loop is CASSLAGLAGGLEQYF. The CDR3 DNA sequence: TGTGCCAGCAGCTTAGCCGGACTAGCGGGAGGATTAGAGCAGTACTTC.

The V call is TRBV24-1, the J call TRBJ2-7; D possibly corresponds to TRBD2 (6 bases). V lost 5 bases and J 4 bases, leaving 8 bases between the germline ends. Germline V gene sequence: CDR1 KGHDR, CDR2 SFDVKD. The CDR3 totals 12 residues. The CDR3 is CATSVAGYEQYF. Here the CDR3 DNA reads TGTGCCACCAGTGTTGCGGGGTACGAGCAGTACTTC.

The chain has TRBV7-9 and TRBJ2-7, with a tentative D call TRBD2 (5 bases). Trimming shortened V by 1 base and J by 1 base, and 5 bases separated the two germline ends. The CDR3 is 13 residues long. The germline CDR1 and CDR2 sequences are SEHNR and FQNEAQ (reference sequence). DNA for the CDR3: TGTGCCAGCAGCTTAGTAGCGTCCTACGAGCAGTACTTC. Amino acid sequence: CASSLVASYEQYF.

The genes are TRBV11-2 and TRBJ2-7; no clear D gene. Trimming shortened V by 3 bases and J by 1 base, and 10 bases separated the two germline ends. Germline V gives CDR1 SGHAT, CDR2 FQNNGV. The CDR3 has 14 residues. In nucleotides, the CDR3 is TGTGCCAGCAGCTTGAGCTTCGTATCCTACGAGCAGTACTTC. Its protein is CASSLSFVSYEQYF.

J is TRBJ2-1 and V is TRBV4-1; TRBD1 matches 8 bases. The CDR3 runs to 17 residues. In germline, CDR1 is MGHRA, CDR2 YSYEKL. V lost 1 base to trimming and J lost 9 bases; unmatched junction nucleotides: 14. CDR3 nucleotide sequence: TGCGCCAGCAGCCAAGCCCCTCGCAGGGGGCAGAAGGGTGAGCAGTTCTTC. It encodes CASSQAPRRGQKGEQFF.

The chain links TRBV18 to TRBJ1-5, with TRBD1 matching 7 bases. CDR3 length: 15 amino acids. CDR1 and CDR2 (germline): KGHSH, LQKENI. Trimming at V came to 4 bases and at J to 1 base, leaving 4 bases not matched to a gene. The CDR3 protein is CASSQLQGSNQPQHF. In DNA, the CDR3 is TGTGCCAGCTCACAATTACAGGGGAGCAATCAGCCCCAGCATTTT.